Described below is a single T cell receptor (beta chain) sequence and its context. Its antigen target is currently unknown. Base-call qualities are not available, and no considerably larger clone is one nucleotide away. Genomic DNA was extracted from sorted cells for sequencing of the TCRbeta CDR3 region. TCRbeta CDR3 regions were sequenced using the immunoSEQ Assay. Imported from immuneACCESS, the table was reduced by TCRdb to in-frame sequences with V and J called. These copies leave out some clones; in studies compared against another copy, an unresolved V gene accounts for under half, and the cause of the remainder is not known. Counted in this sample were around 69,000 clones; around 80% of them appeared once. The ten top clones hold 1.5% to 2% of the sample. Patients with a history of autoimmune disease or receiving systemic immunosuppression were excluded from the trial. Peripheral blood for TCR sequencing was drawn from every dose cohort at baseline, at cycle 4 day 1 and at cycle 7 day 1. The samples were taken from a phase I, first-in-human, multicenter, open-label dose-escalation trial of ivuxolimab. The trial enrolled adults with locally advanced or metastatic head and neck squamous cell, hepatocellular, melanoma or renal cell carcinoma. Before TCR sequencing, CD4+ T cells and CD8+ T cells were sorted from peripheral blood as separate populations.

This record belongs to a study of OX40 agonist ivuxolimab in advanced cancers. For the wider study: Ivuxolimab, which targeted the costimulatory receptor OX40 (CD134), was an agonistic, fully human IgG2 monoclonal antibody. Intravenous ivuxolimab was administered to patients every 2 weeks at six dose levels: 0.01, 0.1, 0.3, 1.5, 3 and 10 mg/kg. Of the roughly 52 patients in dose escalation, about 20 had hepatocellular carcinoma, some 15 had melanoma, 9 had renal cell carcinoma and 9 had head and neck cancer. A male proportion of about 79% and a mean age of 60 years, ranging from about 20 to 79, were recorded for the dose-escalation cohort. Prior anti-PD-1, anti-PD-L1 or anti-CTLA-4 therapy was permitted, and checkpoint inhibitors had been received by approximately 39% of dose-escalation patients. Partial responses occurred in three dose-escalation patients: two with cutaneous melanoma and one with hepatocellular carcinoma. The purpose of peripheral TCRbeta sequencing was to test whether ivuxolimab changed TCR sequence diversity and led to clonal T-cell expansion. The paper reports the monotherapy dose-escalation portion (N of about 50 patients) of the phase I ivuxolimab trial. What the work shows at the level of the full study, not this receptor alone: In the 0.1-3.0 mg/kg groups, partial responders had among the lowest normalized peripheral clonal expansion, particularly in CD8+ T cells. The antigen specificity of the clonally expanded peripheral T cells was not determined. Low levels of normalized T-cell clonal expansion were also seen in some patients who did not respond. After ivuxolimab, more expanded clones were found on average in CD8+ T cells than in CD4+ T cells. Clonal expansion of both CD4+ and CD8+ blood T cells was observed from baseline to week 6 at doses 0.1 to 3.0 mg/kg.

The germline V gene (reference sequence) provides CDR1 LNHNV and CDR2 YYDKDF. The trim is 5 bases for V and 5 bases for J, with a gap of 12 bases between the germline ends. The CDR3 measures 14 amino acids from cysteine to phenylalanine. This entry keeps only the CDR3 DNA: 42 bases, framed from base 1. The sample here was CD4+ or CD8+ T cells sorted from blood, taken in a trial of the OX40 agonist ivuxolimab. The sequence came from an adult with an advanced solid tumor such as melanoma, head and neck, liver or kidney cancer. The sequence is built from TRBV15 and TRBJ2-2, with the D segment identity uncertain. CDR3 reads: CATSGLLRTGELFF. The nucleotides are TGTGCCACCAGCGGTCTTTTGAGGACCGGGGAGCTGTTTTTT.